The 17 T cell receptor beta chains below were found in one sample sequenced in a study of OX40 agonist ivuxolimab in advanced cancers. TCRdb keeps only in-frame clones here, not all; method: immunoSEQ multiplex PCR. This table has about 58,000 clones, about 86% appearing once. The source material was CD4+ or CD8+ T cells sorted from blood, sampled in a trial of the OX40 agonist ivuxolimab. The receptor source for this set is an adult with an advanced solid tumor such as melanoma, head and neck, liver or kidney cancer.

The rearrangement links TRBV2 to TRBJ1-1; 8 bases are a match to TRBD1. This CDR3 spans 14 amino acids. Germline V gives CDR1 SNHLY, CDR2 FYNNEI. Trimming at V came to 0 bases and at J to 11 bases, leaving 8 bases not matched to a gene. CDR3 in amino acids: CASSEARTGGSAFF. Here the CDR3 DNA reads TGTGCCAGCAGTGAAGCGCGAACAGGGGGTTCGGCTTTCTTT.

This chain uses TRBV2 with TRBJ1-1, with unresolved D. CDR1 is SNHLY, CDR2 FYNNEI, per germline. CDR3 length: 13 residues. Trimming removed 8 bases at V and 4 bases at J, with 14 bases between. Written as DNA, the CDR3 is TGTGCCAGCGGGAGGGATCGGGGCACTGAAGCTTTCTTT. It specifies CASGRDRGTEAFF.

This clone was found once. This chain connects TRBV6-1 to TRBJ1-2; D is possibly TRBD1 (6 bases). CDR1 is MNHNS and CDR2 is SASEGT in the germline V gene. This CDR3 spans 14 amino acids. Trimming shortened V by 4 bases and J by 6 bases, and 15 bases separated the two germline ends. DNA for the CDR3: TGTGCCAGCAGTGGAACAGGGAGGCGAAATGGCTACACCTTC. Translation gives CASSGTGRRNGYTF.

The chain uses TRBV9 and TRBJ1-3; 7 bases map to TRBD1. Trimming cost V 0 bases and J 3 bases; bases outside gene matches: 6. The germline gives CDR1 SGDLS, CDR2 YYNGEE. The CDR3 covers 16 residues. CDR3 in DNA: TGTGCCAGCAGCGTAGGTATAGGGGGCTATGGAAACACCATATATTTT. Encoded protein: CASSVGIGGYGNTIYF.

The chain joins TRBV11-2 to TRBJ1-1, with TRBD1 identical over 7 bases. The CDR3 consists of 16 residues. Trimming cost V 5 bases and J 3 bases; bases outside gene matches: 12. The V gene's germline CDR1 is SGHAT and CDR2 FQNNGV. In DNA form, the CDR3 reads TGTGCCAGCAGCAGAGACAGGGCGGCCCCTGACACTGAAGCTTTCTTT. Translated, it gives CASSRDRAAPDTEAFF.

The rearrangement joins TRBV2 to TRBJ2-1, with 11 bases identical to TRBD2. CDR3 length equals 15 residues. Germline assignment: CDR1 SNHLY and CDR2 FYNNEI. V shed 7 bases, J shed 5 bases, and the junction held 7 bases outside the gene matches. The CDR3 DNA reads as TGTGCCAGCATCTCTAGCGGGGGGACCAACAATGAGCAGTTCTTC. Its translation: CASISSGGTNNEQFF.

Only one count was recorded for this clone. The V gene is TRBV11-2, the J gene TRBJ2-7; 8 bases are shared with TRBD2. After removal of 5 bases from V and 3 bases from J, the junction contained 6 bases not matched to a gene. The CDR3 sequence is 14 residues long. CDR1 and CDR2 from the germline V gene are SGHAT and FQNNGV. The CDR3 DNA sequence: TGTGCCAGCAGCCCCAGGACTAGCTACTACGAGCAGTACTTC. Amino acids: CASSPRTSYYEQYF.

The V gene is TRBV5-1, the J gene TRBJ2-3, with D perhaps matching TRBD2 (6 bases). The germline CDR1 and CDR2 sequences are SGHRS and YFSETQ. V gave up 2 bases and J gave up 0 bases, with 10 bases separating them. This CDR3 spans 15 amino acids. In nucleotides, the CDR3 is TGCGCCAGCAGCTTCGGGACTGTCAGCACAGATACGCAGTATTTT. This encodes CASSFGTVSTDTQYF.

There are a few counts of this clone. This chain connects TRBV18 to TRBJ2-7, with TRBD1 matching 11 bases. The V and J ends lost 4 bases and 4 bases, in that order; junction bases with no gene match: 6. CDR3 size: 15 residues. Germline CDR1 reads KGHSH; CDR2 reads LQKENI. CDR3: CASSQRDRGAYEQYF. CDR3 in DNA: TGTGCCAGCTCACAAAGGGACAGGGGGGCTTACGAGCAGTACTTC. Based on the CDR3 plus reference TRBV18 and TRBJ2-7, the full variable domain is NAGVMQNPRHLVRRRGQEARLRCSPMKGHSHVYWYRQLPEEGLKFMVYLQKENIIDESGMPKERFSAEFPKEGPSILRIQQVVRGDSAAYFCASSQRDRGAYEQYFGPGTRLTVT.

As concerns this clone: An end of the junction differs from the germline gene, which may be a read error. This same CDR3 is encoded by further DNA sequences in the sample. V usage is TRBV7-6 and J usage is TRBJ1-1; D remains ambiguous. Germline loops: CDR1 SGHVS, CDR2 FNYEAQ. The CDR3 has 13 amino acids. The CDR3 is CASSLVGVAEAFF. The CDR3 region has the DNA TGTGCCAGCAGCTTAGTCGGGGTGGCTGAAGCCTTCTTT.

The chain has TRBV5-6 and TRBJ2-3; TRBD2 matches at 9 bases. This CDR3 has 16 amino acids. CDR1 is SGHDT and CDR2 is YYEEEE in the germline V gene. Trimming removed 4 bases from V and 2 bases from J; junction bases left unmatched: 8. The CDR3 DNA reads TGTGCCAGCAGCCCGAGCGGGGGGCCACACACAGATACGCAGTATTTT. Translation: CASSPSGGPHTDTQYF. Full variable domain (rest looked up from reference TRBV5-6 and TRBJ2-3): DAGVTQSPTHLIKTRGQQVTLRCSPKSGHDTVSWYQQALGQGPQFIFQYYEEEERQRGNFPDRFSGHQFPNYSSELNVNALLLGDSALYLCASSPSGGPHTDTQYFGPGTRLTVL.

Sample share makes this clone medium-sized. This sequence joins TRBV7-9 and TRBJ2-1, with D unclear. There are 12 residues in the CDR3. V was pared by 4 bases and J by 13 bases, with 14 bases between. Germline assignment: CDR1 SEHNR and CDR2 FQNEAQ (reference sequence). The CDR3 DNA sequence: TGTGCCAGCAGCTACCCCTACCGGGCCCAGTTCTTC. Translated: CASSYPYRAQFF.

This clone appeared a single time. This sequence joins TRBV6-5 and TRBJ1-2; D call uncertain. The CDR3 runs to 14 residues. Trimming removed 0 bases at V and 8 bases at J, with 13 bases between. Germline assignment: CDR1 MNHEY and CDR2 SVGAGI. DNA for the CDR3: TGTGCCAGCAGTTACTCGAGGGCAGCCGGGGGCTACACCTTC. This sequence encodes CASSYSRAAGGYTF.

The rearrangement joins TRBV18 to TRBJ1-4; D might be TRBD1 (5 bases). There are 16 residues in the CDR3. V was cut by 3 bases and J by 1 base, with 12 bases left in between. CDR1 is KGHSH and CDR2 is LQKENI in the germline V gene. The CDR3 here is CASSPTRGQTNEKLFF. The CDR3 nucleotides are TGTGCCAGCTCACCGACCCGGGGCCAAACTAATGAAAAACTGTTTTTT.

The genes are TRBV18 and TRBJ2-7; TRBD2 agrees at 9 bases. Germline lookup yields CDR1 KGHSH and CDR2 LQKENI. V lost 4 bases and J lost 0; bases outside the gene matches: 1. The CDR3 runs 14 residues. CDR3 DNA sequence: TGTGCCAGCTCACGAGCGGGGGGCTCCTACGAGCAGTACTTC. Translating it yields CASSRAGGSYEQYF. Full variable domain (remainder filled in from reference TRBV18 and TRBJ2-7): NAGVMQNPRHLVRRRGQEARLRCSPMKGHSHVYWYRQLPEEGLKFMVYLQKENIIDESGMPKERFSAEFPKEGPSILRIQQVVRGDSAAYFCASSRAGGSYEQYFGPGTRLTVT.

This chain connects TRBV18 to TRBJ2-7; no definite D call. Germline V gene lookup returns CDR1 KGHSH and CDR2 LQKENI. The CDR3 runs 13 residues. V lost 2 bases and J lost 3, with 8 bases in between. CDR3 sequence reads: CASSPYSHYEQYF. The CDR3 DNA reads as TGTGCCAGCTCACCATATTCCCACTACGAGCAGTACTTC.

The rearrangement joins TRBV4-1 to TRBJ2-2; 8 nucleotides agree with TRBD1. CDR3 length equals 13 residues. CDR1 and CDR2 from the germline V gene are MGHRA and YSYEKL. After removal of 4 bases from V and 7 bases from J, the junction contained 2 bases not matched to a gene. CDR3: CASSRQGYGELFF. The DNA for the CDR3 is TGCGCCAGCAGCCGACAGGGGTACGGGGAGCTGTTTTTT.